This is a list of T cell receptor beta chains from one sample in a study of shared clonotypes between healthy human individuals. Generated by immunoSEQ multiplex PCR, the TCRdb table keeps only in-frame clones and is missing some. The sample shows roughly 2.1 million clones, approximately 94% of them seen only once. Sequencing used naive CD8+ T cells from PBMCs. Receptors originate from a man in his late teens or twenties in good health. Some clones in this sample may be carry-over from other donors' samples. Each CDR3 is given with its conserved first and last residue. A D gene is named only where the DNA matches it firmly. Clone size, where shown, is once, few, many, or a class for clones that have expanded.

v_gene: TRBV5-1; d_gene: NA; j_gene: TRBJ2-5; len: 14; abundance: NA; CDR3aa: CASSSRGIQETQYF; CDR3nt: TGCGCCAGCAGCAGTAGAGGAATCCAAGAGACCCAGTACTTC
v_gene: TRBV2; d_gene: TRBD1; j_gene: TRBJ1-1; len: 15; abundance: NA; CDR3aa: CASRVARTGTEEAFF; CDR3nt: TGTGCCAGCAGGGTAGCCCGGACAGGAACTGAGGAAGCTTTCTTT
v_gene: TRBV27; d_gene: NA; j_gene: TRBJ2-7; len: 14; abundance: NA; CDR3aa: CASSLGAAGNEQYF; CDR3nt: TGTGCCAGCAGTTTGGGGGCCGCAGGGAACGAGCAGTACTTC
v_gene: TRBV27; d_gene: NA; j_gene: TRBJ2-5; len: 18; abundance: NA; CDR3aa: CASSLIGVGGQTKETQYF; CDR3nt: TGTGCCAGCAGTTTAATCGGGGTGGGGGGCCAGACAAAAGAGACCCAGTACTTC
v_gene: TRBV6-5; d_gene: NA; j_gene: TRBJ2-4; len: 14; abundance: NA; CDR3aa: CASRGAGAKNIQYF; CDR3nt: TGTGCCAGCAGGGGAGCGGGAGCCAAAAACATTCAGTACTTC
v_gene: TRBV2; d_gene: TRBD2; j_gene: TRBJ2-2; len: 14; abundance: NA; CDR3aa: CASPGTRDTGELFF; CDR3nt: TGTGCCAGCCCCGGGACTAGGGACACCGGGGAGCTGTTTTTT
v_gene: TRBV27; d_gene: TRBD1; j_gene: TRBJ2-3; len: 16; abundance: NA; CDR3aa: CASSLILGQGPDTQYF; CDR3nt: TGTGCCAGCAGTTTAATATTAGGACAGGGACCAGATACGCAGTATTTT
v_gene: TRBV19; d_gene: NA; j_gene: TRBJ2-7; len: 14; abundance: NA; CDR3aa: CASIGGPGPYEQYF; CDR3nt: TGTGCCAGTATTGGAGGGCCTGGACCCTACGAGCAGTACTTC
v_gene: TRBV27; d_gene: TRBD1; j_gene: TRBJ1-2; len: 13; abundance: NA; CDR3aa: CASSPGQFYGYTF; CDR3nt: TGTGCCAGCAGTCCGGGACAGTTCTATGGCTACACCTTC
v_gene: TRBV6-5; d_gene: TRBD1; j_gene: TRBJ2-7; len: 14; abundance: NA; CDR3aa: CASRKDNRGLEQYF; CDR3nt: TGTGCCAGCAGGAAAGATAACAGGGGGCTCGAGCAGTACTTC
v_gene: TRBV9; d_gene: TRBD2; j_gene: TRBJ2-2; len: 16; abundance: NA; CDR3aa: CASSAYGSGSSGELFF; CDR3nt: TGTGCCAGCTCCGCGTATGGTAGCGGGAGTTCTGGGGAGCTGTTTTTT
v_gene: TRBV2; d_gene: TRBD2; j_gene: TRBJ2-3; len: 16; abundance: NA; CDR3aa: CASSGTSGYGEDTQYF; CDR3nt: TGTGCCAGCAGTGGAACTAGCGGCTATGGCGAAGATACGCAGTATTTT
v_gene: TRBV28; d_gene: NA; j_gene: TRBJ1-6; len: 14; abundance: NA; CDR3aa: CASMRTVYNSPLHF; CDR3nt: TGTGCCAGCATGAGGACAGTTTATAATTCACCCCTCCACTTT
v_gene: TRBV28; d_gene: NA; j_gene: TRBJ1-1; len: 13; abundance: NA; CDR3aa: CASSLMVVTEAFF; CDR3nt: TGTGCCAGCAGTTTGATGGTTGTCACTGAAGCTTTCTTT
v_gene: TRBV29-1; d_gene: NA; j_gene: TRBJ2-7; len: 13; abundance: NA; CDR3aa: CSVVEVTRYEQYF; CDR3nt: TGCAGCGTTGTAGAGGTGACGCGCTACGAGCAGTACTTC
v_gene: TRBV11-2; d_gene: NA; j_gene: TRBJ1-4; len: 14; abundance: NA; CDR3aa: CASSFMGGNEKLFF; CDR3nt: TGTGCCAGCAGCTTTATGGGAGGGAATGAAAAACTGTTTTTT
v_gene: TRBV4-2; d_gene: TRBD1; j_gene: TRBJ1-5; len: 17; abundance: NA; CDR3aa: CASSHSSTTGRGQPQHF; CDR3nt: TGTGCCAGCAGCCACTCCTCGACGACAGGGCGCGGGCAGCCCCAGCATTTT
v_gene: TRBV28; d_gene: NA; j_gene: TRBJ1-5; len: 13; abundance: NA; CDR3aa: CASSLSDNQPQHF; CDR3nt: TGTGCCAGCAGTTTAAGTGACAATCAGCCCCAGCATTTT
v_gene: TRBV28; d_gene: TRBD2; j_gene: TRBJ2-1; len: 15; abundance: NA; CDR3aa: CASRLSGSSYNEQFF; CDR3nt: TGTGCCAGCAGACTCAGCGGGAGCTCCTACAATGAGCAGTTCTTC
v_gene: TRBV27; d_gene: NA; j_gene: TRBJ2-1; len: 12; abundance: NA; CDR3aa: CASSWTPNEQFF; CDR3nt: TGTGCCAGCAGTTGGACACCCAATGAGCAGTTCTTC
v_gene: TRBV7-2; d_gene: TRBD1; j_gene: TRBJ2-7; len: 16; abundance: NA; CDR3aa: CASSLYRDRGKDEQYF; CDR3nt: TGTGCCAGCAGCTTATACCGGGACAGGGGGAAGGACGAGCAGTACTTC
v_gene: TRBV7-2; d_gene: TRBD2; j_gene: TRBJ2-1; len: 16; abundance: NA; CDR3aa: CASSSGLAGSYNEQFF; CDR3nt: TGTGCCAGCAGCTCGGGACTAGCGGGGTCCTACAATGAGCAGTTCTTC
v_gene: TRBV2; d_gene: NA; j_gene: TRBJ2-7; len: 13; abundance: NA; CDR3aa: CASKLGAADEQYF; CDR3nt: TGTGCCAGCAAGTTGGGGGCCGCGGACGAGCAGTACTTC
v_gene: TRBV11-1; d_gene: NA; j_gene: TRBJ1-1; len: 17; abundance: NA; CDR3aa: CASRSTGEGYMNTEAFF; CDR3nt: TGTGCCAGCAGATCAACGGGGGAGGGGTATATGAACACTGAAGCTTTCTTT
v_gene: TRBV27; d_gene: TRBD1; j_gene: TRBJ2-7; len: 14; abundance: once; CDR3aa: CASSPGQTYYEQYF; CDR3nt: TGTGCCAGCAGCCCGGGACAGACATATTACGAGCAGTACTTC
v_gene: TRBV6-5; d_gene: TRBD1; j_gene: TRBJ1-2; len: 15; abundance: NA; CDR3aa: CASSWGTGSVYGYTF; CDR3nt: TGTGCCAGCAGTTGGGGGACAGGTTCTGTCTATGGCTACACCTTC
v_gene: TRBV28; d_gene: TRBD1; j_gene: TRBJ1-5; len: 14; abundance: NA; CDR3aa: CASSLFPGQEPQHF; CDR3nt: TGTGCCAGCAGTTTATTCCCGGGACAGGAGCCCCAGCATTTT
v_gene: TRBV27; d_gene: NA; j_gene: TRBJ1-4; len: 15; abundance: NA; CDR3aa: CASRPTGQTNEKLFF; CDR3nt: TGTGCCAGCAGACCCACGGGACAAACGAATGAAAAACTGTTTTTT
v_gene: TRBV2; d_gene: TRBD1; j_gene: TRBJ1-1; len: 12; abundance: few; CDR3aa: CASSPRGPEAFF; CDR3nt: TGTGCCAGCAGCCCCAGGGGGCCTGAAGCTTTCTTT
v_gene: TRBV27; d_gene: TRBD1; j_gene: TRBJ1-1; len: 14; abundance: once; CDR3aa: CASSSGQLNTEAFF; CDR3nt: TGTGCCAGCAGTTCGGGACAGTTGAACACTGAAGCTTTCTTT
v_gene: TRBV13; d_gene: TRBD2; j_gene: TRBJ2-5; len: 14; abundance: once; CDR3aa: CASSPRGDLETQYF; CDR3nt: TGTGCCAGCAGCCCCCGGGGGGACCTGGAGACCCAGTACTTC
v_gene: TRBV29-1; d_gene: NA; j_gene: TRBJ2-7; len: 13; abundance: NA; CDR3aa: CSVEAGATYEQYF; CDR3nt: TGCAGCGTTGAAGCTGGCGCCACCTACGAGCAGTACTTC
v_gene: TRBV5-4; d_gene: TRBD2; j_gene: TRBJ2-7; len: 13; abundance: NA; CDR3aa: CAGRLAGSHEQYF; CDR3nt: TGTGCCGGCAGACTAGCGGGTTCCCACGAGCAGTACTTC
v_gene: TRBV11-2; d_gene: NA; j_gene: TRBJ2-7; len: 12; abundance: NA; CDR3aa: CASSPRGDEQYF; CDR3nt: TGTGCCAGCAGCCCTCGAGGGGACGAGCAGTACTTC
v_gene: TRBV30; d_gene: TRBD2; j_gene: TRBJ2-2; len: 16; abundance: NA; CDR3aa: CAWTTKRGQGTGELFF; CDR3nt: TGTGCCTGGACCACCAAGCGGGGGCAGGGCACCGGGGAGCTGTTTTTT
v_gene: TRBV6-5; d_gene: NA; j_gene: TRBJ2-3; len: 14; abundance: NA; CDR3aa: CASSILFGTDTQYF; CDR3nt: TGTGCCAGCTCCATACTATTCGGGACGGATACGCAGTATTTT
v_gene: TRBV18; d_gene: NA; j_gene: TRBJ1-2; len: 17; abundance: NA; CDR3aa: CASSPPAGAGWSYGYTF; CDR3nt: TGTGCCAGCTCACCACCGGCAGGGGCCGGATGGTCCTATGGCTACACCTTC
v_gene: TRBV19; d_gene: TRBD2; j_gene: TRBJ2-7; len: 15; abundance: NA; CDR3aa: CASSIIGGSKGEQYF; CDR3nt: TGTGCCAGTAGTATTATCGGCGGGAGTAAGGGCGAGCAGTACTTC
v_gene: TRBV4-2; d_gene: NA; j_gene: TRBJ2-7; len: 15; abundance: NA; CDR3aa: CASSQEGGYRYEQYF; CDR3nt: TGTGCCAGCAGCCAAGAAGGCGGCTACCGTTACGAGCAGTACTTC
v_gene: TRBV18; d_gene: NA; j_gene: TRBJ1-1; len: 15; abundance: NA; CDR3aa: CASSPGATGNTEAFF; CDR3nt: TGTGCCAGCTCACCTGGAGCCACAGGCAACACTGAAGCTTTCTTT
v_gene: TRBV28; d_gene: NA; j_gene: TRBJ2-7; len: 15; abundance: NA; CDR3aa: CASSSPSGSDYEQYF; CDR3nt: TGTGCCAGCAGTTCACCGTCAGGATCGGACTACGAGCAGTACTTC
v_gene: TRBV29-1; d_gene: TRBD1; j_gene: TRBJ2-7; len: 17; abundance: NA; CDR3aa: CSVEDRGGQGLSYEQYF; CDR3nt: TGCAGCGTTGAAGATCGGGGGGGACAGGGGTTGTCCTACGAGCAGTACTTC
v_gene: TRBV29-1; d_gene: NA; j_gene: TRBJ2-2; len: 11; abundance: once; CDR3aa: CSVWLGGELFF; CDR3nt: TGCAGCGTTTGGTTGGGCGGGGAGCTGTTTTTT
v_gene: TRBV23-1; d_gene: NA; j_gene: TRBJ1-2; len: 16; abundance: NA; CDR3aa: CASSQTEGDEIYGYTF; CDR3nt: TGCGCCAGCAGTCAAACGGAAGGGGACGAGATCTATGGCTACACCTTC
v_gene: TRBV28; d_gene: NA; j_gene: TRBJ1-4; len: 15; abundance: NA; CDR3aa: CASSLGLPLREKLFF; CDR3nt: TGTGCCAGCAGTCTAGGACTCCCCCTGAGGGAAAAACTGTTTTTT
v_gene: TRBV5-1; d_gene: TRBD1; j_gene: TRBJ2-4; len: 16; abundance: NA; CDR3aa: CASSSRTGRFKNIQYF; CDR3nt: TGCGCCAGCAGCTCACGGACAGGGCGGTTCAAAAACATTCAGTACTTC
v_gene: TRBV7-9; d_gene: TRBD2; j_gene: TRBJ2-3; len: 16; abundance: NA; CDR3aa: CASRGPGTSGTDTQYF; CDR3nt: TGTGCCAGCAGGGGTCCCGGGACTAGCGGCACAGATACGCAGTATTTT
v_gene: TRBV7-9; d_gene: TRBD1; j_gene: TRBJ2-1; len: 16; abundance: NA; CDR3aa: CASSAKTGSSYNEQFF; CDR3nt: TGTGCCAGCAGCGCAAAGACAGGGAGCTCCTACAATGAGCAGTTCTTC
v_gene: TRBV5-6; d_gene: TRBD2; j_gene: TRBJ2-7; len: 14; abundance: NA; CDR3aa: CASSLAGGVYEQYF; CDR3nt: TGTGCCAGCAGCTTGGCGGGGGGAGTCTACGAGCAGTACTTC